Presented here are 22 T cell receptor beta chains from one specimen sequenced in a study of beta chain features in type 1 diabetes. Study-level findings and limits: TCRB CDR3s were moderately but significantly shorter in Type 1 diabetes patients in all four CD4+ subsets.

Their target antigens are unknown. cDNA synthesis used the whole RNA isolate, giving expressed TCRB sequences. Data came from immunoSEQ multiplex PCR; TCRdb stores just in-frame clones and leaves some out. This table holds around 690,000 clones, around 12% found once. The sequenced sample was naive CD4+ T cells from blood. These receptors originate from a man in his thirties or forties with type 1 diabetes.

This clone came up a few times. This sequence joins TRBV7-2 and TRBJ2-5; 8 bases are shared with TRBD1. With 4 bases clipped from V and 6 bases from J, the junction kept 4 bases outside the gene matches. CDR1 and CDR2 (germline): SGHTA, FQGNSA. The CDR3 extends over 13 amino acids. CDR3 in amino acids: CASSSDRVKTQYF. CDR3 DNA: TGTGCCAGCAGCTCGGACAGGGTAAAGACCCAGTACTTC.

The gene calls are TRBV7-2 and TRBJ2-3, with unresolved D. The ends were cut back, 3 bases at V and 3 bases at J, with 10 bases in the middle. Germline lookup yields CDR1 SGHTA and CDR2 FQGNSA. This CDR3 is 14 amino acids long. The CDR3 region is CASSLTQDTDTQYF. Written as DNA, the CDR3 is TGTGCCAGCAGCTTGACCCAGGATACAGATACGCAGTATTTT.

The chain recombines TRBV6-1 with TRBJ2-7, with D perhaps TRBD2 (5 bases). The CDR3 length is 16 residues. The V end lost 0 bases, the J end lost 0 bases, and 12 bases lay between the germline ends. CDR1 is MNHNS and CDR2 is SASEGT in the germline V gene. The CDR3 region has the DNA TGTGCCAGCAGTGAAGCCCCTAGGAGGAGCTCCTACGAGCAGTACTTC. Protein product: CASSEAPRRSSYEQYF.

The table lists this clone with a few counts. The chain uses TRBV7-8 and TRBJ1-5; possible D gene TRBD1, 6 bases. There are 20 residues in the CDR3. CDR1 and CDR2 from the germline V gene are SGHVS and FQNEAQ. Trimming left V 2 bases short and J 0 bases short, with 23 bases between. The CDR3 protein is CASSLRRFYRALDSNQPQHF. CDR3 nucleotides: TGTGCCAGCAGCTTAAGGCGTTTTTACAGGGCCCTCGATAGCAATCAGCCCCAGCATTTT. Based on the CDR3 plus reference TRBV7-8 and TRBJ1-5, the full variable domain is GAGVSQSPRYKVAKRGQDVALRCDPISGHVSLFWYQQALGQGPEFLTYFQNEAQLDKSGLPSDRFFAERPEGSVSTLKIQRTQQEDSAVYLCASSLRRFYRALDSNQPQHFGDGTRLSIL.

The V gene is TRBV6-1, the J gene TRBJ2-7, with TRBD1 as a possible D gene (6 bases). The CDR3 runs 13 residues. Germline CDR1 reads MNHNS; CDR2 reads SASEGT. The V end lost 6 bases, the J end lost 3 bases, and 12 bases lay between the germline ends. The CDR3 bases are TGTGCCAGCAGGGAGGACAGTCGCTACGAGCAGTACTTC. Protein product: CASREDSRYEQYF.

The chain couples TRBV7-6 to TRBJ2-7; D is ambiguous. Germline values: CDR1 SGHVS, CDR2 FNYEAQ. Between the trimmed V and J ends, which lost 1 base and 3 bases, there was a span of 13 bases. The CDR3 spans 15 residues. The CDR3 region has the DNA TGTGCCAGCAGCTTAGTTGATTTGCCAGGCTACGAGCAGTACTTC. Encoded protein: CASSLVDLPGYEQYF.

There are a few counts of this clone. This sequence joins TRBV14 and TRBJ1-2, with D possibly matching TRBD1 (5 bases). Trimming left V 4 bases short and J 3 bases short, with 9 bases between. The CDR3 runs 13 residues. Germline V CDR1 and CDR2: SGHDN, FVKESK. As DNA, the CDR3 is TGTGCCAGCAGCCCGGACACCGACTATGGCTACACCTTC. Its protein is CASSPDTDYGYTF.

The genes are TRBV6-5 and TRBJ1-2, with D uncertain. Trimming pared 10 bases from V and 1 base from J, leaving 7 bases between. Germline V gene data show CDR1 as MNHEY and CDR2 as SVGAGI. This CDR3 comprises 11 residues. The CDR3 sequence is CATSYNYGYTF. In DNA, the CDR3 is TGTGCCACCTCTTATAACTATGGCTACACCTTC.

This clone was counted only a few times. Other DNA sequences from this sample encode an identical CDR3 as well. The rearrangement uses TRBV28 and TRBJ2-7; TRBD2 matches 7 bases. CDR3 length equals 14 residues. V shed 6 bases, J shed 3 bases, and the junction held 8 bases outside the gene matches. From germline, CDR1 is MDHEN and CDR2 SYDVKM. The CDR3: CASSSGTGGYEQYF. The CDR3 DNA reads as TGTGCCAGCAGCTCGGGGACGGGAGGCTACGAGCAGTACTTC.

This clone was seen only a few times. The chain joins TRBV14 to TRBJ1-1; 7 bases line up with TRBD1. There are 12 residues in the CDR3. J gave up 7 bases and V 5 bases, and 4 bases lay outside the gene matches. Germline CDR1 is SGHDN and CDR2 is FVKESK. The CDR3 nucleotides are TGTGCCAGCAGCAAAGGGGGCCTTGAAGCTTTCTTT. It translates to CASSKGGLEAFF.

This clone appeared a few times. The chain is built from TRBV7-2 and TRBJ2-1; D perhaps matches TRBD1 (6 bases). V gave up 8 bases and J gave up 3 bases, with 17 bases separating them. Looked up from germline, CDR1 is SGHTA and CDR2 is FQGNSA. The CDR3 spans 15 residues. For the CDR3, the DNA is TGTGCCAGCGGATTCAGGGGAAAATACTACAATGAGCAGTTCTTC. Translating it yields CASGFRGKYYNEQFF. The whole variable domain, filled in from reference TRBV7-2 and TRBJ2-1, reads GAGVSQSPSNKVTEKGKDVELRCDPISGHTALYWYRQSLGQGLEFLIYFQGNSAPDKSGLPSDRFSAERTGGSVSTLTIQRTQQEDSAVYLCASGFRGKYYNEQFFGPGTRLTVL.

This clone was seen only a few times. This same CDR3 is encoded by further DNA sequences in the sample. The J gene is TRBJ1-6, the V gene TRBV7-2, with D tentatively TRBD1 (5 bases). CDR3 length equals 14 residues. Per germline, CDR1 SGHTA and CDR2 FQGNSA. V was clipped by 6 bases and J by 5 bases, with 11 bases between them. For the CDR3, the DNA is TGTGCCAGCAGGGTCCAGGGCGATAATTCACCCCTCCACTTT. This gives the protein CASRVQGDNSPLHF.

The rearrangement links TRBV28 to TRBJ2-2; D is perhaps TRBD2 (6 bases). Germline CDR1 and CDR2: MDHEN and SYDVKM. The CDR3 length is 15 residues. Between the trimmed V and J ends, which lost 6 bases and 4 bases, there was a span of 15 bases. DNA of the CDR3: TGTGCCAGCAGCCCCTGGAGGGGAAGCACCGGGGAGCTGTTTTTT. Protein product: CASSPWRGSTGELFF.

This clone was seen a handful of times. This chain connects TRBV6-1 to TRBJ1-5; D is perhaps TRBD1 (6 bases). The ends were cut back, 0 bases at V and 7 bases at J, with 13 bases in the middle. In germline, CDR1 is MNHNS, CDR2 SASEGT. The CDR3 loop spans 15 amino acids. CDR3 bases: TGTGCCAGCAGTGAAGCCAACAGGGTTGGCCAGCCCCAGCATTTT. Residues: CASSEANRVGQPQHF.

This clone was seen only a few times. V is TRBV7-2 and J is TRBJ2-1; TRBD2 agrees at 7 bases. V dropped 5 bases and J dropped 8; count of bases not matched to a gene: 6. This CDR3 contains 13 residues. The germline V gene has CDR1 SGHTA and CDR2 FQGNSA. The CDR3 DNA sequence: TGTGCCAGCAGCCTGAGACTAGCCTATGAGCAGTTCTTC. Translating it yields CASSLRLAYEQFF.

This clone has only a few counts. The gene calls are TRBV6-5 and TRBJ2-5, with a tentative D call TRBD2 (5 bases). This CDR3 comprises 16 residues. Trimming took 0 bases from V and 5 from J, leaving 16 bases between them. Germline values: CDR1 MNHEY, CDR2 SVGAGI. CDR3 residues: CASSYSRTYQRETQYF. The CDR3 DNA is TGTGCCAGCAGTTACTCTAGGACTTACCAACGGGAGACCCAGTACTTC.

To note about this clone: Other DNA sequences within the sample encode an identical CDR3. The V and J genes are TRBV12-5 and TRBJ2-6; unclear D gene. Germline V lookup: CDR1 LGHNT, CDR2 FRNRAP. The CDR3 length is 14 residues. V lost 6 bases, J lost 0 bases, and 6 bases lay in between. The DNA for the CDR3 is TGTGCTAGTGGGTCCCTCTCTGGGGCCAACGTCCTGACTTTC. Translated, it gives CASGSLSGANVLTF.

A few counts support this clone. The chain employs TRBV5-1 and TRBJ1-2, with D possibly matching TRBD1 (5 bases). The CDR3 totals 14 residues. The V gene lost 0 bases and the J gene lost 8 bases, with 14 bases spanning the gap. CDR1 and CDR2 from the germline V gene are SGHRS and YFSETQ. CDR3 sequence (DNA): TGCGCCAGCAGCTTGGGGCCGCCGGGGGACGGCTACACCTTC. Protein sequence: CASSLGPPGDGYTF.

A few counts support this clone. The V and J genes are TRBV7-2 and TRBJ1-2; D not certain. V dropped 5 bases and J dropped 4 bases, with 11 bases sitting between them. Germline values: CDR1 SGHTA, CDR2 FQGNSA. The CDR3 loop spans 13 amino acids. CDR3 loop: CASSRDRSYGYTF. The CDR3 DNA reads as TGTGCCAGCAGCCGCGACCGGAGCTATGGCTACACCTTC.

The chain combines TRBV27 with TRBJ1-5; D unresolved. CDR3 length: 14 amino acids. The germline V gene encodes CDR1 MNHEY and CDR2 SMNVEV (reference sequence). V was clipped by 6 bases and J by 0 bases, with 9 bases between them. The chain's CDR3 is CASREGYSNQPQHF. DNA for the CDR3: TGTGCCAGCAGAGAAGGATATAGCAATCAGCCCCAGCATTTT.

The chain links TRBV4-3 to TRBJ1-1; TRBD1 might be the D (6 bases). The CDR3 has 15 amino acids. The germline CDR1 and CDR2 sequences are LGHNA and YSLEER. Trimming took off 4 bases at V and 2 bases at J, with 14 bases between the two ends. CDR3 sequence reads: CASSLAQDSNTEAFF. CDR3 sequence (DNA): TGCGCCAGCAGCCTCGCACAGGACAGTAACACTGAAGCTTTCTTT.

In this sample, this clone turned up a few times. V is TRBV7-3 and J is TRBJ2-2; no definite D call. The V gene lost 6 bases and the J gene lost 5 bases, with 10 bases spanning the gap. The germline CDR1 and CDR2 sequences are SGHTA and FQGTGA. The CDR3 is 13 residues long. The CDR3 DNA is TGTGCCAGCAGTATCGACTGGACCGGGGAGCTGTTTTTT. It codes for CASSIDWTGELFF.